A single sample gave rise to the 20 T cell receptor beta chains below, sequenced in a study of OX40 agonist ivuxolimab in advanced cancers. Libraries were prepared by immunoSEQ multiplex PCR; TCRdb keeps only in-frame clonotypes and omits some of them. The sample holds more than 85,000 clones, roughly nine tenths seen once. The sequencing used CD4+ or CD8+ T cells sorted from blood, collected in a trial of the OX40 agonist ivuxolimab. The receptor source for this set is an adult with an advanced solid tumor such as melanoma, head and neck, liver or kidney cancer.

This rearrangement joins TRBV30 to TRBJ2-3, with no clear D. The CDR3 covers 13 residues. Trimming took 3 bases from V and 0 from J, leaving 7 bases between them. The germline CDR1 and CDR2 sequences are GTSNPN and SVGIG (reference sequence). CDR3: CAWRAESTDTQYF. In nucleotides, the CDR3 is TGTGCCTGGAGGGCGGAAAGCACAGATACGCAGTATTTT.

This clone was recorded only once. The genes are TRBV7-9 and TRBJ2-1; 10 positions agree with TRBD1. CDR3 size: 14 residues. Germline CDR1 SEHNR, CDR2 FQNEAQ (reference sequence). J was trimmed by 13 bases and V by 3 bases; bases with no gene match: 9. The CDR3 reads CASSFSTGGAFQFF. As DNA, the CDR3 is TGTGCCAGCAGCTTTTCGACAGGGGGCGCATTTCAGTTCTTC.

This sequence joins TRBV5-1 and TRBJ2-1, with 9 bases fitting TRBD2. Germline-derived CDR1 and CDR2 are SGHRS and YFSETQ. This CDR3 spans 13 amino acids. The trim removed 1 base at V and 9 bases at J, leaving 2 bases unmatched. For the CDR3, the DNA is TGCGCCAGCAGCTTGATTAGCGGGAGTGAGCAGTTCTTC. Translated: CASSLISGSEQFF.

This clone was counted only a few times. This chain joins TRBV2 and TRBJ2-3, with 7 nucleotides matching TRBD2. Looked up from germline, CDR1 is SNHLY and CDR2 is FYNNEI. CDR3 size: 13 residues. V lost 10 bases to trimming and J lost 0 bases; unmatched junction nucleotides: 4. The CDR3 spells CAIQAGSTDTQYF. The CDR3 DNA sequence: TGTGCCATCCAAGCGGGGAGCACAGATACGCAGTATTTT.

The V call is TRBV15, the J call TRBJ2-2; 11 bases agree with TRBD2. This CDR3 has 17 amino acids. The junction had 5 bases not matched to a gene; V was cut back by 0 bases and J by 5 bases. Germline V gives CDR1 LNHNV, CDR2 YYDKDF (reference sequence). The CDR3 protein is CATSRDSLAGGTGELFF. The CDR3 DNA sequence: TGTGCCACCAGCAGAGATTCTCTAGCGGGAGGAACCGGGGAGCTGTTTTTT.

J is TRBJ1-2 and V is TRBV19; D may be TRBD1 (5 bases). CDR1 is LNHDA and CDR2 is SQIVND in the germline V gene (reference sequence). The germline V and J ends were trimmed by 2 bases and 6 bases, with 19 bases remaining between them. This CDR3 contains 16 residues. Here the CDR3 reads CASSITRGWSSNGYTF. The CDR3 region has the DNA TGTGCCAGTAGTATAACGAGGGGTTGGAGTTCGAATGGCTACACCTTC.

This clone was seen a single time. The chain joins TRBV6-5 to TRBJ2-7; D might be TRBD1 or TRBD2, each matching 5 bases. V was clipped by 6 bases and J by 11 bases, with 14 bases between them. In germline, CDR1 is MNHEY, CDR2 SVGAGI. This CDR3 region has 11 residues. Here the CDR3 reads CASRDTGLEYF. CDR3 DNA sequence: TGTGCCAGCAGGGACACCGGACTGGAGTACTTC.

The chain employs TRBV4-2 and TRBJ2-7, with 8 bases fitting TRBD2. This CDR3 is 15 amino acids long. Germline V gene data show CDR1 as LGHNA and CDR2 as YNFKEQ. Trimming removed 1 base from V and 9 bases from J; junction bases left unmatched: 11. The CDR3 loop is CASSQASGPQSAQYF. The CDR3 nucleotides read TGTGCCAGCAGCCAAGCTAGCGGGCCGCAATCCGCGCAGTACTTC.

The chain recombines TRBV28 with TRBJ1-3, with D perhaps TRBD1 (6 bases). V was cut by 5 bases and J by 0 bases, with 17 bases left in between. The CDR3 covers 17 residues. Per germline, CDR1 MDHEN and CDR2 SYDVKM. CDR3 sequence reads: CASSGLTGPLSGNTIYF. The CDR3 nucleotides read TGTGCCAGCAGTGGGCTGACAGGACCTCTCTCTGGAAACACCATATATTTT.

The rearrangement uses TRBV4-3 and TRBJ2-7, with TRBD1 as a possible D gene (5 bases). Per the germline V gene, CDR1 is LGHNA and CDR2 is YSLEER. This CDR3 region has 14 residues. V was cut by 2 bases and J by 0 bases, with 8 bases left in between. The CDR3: CASSQLTASYEQYF. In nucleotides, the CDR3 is TGCGCCAGCAGCCAATTGACAGCCTCCTACGAGCAGTACTTC.

CDR3 sequence (DNA): TGCGCCAGCAGCTTGGTTAGCGGGTCAGTGAACACTGAAGCTTTCTTT. Its protein product is CASSLVSGSVNTEAFF. The V call is TRBV5-1, the J call TRBJ1-1; D is unresolved. Trimming pared 0 bases from V and 0 bases from J, leaving 12 bases between. This CDR3 spans 16 amino acids. The germline V gene has CDR1 SGHRS and CDR2 YFSETQ.

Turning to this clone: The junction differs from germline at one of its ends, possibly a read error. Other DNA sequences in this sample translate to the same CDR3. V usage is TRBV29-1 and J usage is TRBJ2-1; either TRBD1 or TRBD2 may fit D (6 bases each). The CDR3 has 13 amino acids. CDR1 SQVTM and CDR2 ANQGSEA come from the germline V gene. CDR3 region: CSAVGGLGDEQFF. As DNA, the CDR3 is TGTAGCGCTGTTGGGGGGCTCGGGGATGAGCAGTTCTTC.

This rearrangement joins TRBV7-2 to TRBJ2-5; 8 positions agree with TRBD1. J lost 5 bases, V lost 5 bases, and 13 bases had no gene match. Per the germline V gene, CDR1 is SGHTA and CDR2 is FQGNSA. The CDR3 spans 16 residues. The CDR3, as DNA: TGTGCCAGCAGCCTTGGACAGGGAAACTTAAGGGAGACCCAGTACTTC. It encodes CASSLGQGNLRETQYF.

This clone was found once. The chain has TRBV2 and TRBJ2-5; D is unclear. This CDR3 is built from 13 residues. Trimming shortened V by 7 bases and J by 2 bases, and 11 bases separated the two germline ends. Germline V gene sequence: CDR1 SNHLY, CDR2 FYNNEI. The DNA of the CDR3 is TGTGCCAGCATATTGGTACAGCAAGAGACCCAGTACTTC. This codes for CASILVQQETQYF.

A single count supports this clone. The DNA for the CDR3 is TGTGCCAGCAGTGAAAGCATCACCATATATTTT. It codes for CASSESITIYF. The rearrangement uses TRBV6-1 and TRBJ1-3; D remains ambiguous. The germline CDR1 and CDR2 sequences are MNHNS and SASEGT. V lost 2 bases and J lost 9, with 5 bases in between. The CDR3 runs 11 residues.

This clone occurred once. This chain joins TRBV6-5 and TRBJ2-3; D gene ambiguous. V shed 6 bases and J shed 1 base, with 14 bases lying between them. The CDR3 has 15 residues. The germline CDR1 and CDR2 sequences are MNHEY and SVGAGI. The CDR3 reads CASSPLDGRTDTQYF. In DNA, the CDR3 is TGTGCCAGCAGCCCCCTAGACGGCCGCACAGATACGCAGTATTTT.

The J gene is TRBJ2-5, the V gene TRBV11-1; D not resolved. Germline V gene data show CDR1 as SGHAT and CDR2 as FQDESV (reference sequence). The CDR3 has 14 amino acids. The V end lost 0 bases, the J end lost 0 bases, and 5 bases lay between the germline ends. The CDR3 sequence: CASSLAPDQETQYF. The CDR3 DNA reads TGTGCCAGCAGCTTAGCCCCAGACCAAGAGACCCAGTACTTC.

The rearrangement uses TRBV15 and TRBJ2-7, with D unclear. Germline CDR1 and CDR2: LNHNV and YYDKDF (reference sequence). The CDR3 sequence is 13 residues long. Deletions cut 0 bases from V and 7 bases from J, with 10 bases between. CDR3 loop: CATSRDSLREQYF. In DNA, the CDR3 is TGTGCCACCAGCAGAGACAGCCTACGAGAGCAGTACTTC.

Here the CDR3 DNA reads TGCGCCAGCAGCCCGATGGACAGCACAGATACGCAGTATTTT. Protein sequence: CASSPMDSTDTQYF. The chain uses TRBV5-1 and TRBJ2-3; D unresolved. This CDR3 spans 14 amino acids. The ends were cut back, 4 bases at V and 0 bases at J, with 9 bases in the middle. The germline V gene has CDR1 SGHRS and CDR2 YFSETQ.

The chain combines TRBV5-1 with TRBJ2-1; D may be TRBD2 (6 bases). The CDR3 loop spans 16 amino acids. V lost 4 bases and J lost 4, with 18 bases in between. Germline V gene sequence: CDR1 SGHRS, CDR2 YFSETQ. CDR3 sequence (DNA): TGCGCCAGCAGCCCGGAGGTGGCGGGAAGATACAATGAGCAGTTCTTC. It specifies CASSPEVAGRYNEQFF.